This T cell receptor beta chain was observed in a study of CD8+ T cells in alopecia areata. Study details: Each of the treated patients was given oral tofacitinib, 5 to 10 mg twice daily, for moderate-to-severe alopecia areata. Study-level points and caveats: While patients received tofacitinib, many expanded lesional clones remained present in scalp and blood. On tofacitinib, scalp clonality and expanded CD8+ clones among top 100 fell significantly.

The CDR3 spans 13 residues. Germline V gives CDR1 SGHDT, CDR2 YYEEEE. Trimming removed 4 bases from V and 4 bases from J; junction bases left unmatched: 4. TCR sequencing used cDNA made by reverse transcription of extracted RNA. The data were produced by immunoSEQ multiplex PCR, yet TCRdb's version contains in-frame clones alone and is incomplete. In the table there are nearly 200,000 clones, 58% of which are singletons. This clone was seen only a few times. Its antigen is not identified. Treatment described: oral pan-JAK inhibitor, 5-10 mg twice daily. Sorting of PBMCs yielded the CD4+ and CD8+ T cells.

Source: CD4+ T cells sorted from blood, taken at week 24, from a patient treated with tofacitinib. The chain has TRBV5-6 and TRBJ1-2, with 7 nucleotides matching TRBD1. This clonotype was sampled from a human donor with alopecia areata. Here the CDR3 reads CASSPTGPYGYTF. CDR3 nucleotides: TGTGCCAGCAGCCCGACAGGGCCCTATGGCTACACCTTC.